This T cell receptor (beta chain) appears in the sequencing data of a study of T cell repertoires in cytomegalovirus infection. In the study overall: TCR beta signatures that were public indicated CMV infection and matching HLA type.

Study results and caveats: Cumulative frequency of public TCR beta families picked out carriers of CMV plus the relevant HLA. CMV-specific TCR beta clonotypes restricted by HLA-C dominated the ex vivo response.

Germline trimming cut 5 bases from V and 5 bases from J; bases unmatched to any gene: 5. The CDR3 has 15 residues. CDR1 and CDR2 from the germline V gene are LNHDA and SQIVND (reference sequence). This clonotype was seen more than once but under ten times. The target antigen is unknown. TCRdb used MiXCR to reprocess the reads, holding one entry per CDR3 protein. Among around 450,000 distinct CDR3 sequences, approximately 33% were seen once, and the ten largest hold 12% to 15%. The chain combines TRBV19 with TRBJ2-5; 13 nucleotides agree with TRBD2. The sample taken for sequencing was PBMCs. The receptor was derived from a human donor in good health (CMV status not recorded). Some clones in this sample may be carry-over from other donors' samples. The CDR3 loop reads CASSPTSGGRETQYF. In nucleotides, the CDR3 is TGTGCCAGTAGTCCGACTAGCGGGGGGCGTGAGACCCAGTACTTC.